This entry features one T cell receptor (beta chain) sequence. It has no known antigen specificity. Base-call qualities are not available, and no considerably larger clone is one nucleotide away. Whole blood was collected in K2EDTA tubes by collaborating institutions according to the institutions' own protocols. For TCRbeta analysis, collaborators shipped samples as frozen whole blood, isolated PBMCs, or DNA extracted from either of those sample types. These data originate in a study of blood T cell repertoires in COVID-19 (dated by TCRdb to 2018 to 2021). Turning to the overall study: Samples from collaborators originated in the United States, Italy and Spain and spanned both the acute and convalescent phases of COVID-19. HLA class I and class II types, where available, came from metadata supplied by the sample provider rather than from assay-based typing. A freely available public database, intended as a resource for researchers studying the immune response to SARS-CoV-2, is where the repertoires were released. The prospective study material was composed of cDNA or gDNA derived from T cells, B-cell-depleted T cells, or PBMCs. A de-identified subject ID, COVID-19 status, age in years and sex were almost always included in the sample metadata. Deeply sampled blood TCRbeta repertoires from subjects exposed to, actively infected with, or recovered from COVID-19 were included in the dataset. Samples came from the ongoing ImmuneRACE study (first 160 participants) plus 1,254 subjects from 6 global collaborators. On the study overall, not on this receptor specifically: How much clinical and demographic metadata was included differed by source and by participant, and the metadata was provided uncurated.

Based on the germline V gene, the CDR1 and CDR2 sequences are SGDLS and YYNGEE. From its cysteine to its phenylalanine, the CDR3 spans 14 amino acids. The only DNA kept is the CDR3, 42 bases in frame from the first base. V is reduced by 5 bases and J by 5 bases, leaving a spacing of 16 bases between them. The immunoSEQ Assay, a bias-controlled multiplex PCR, was used to amplify TCRbeta CDR3 regions from genomic DNA. The original methods were these. The number of nucleated cells in each sample was estimated from the amplification of reference gene primers within the assay. To quantify the absolute abundance of each unique TCRbeta CDR3 rearrangement, sequence reads were collapsed and filtered. Productive Simpson clonality was computed per sample as the square root of Simpson's diversity index over productive rearrangements. Entries here come from immuneACCESS through TCRdb and include only in-frame sequences with V and J called. Some clones fail to appear in such tables; in the studies checked, an unresolved V gene covers under half of the shortfall, and the cause of the remainder is unknown. That table furnishes V, J and clone size, whereas the DNA furnished D and trimming. Here the sample has around 14,000 clones; around 87% occur a single time. The top ten clonotypes cover less than 3.5% of the sample.

Sequencing was carried out using peripheral blood. The TCR comes from a human donor in a cohort sampled during active COVID-19. The rearrangement joined TRBV9 to TRBJ1-1; confidence is insufficient to name the D gene. DNA sequence: TGTGCCAGCAGAAAAGGCGGGTCGCATACTGAAGCTTTCTTT. It specifies CASRKGGSHTEAFF.